Listed below are T cell receptor beta chains from one sample, sequenced in a study of blood T cells in healthy people across ages. From the 5' RACE reads, TCRdb called clonotypes with MiXCR, one entry per CDR3 protein. The table has roughly 1.6 million distinct CDR3 sequences, 34% seen once. Sample: blood. These receptors all come from a woman between 25 and 40 years old in good health. Each CDR3 is given with its conserved first and last residue. The D gene is left open where the match is weak. Clone size is given for some rows only: seen once, a few or many times, or a class if the clone is expanded.

abundance | d_gene | j_gene | v_gene | CDR3nt | CDR3aa
few | NA | TRBJ1-6 | TRBV27 | TGTGCCAGCAGAACACCGGGTGGTTCACCCCTCCACTTT | CASRTPGGSPLHF
few | TRBD1 | TRBJ1-2 | TRBV9 | TGTGCCAGCAGCGTAGAAGGGACAGGGAAAGGTGGCTACACCTTC | CASSVEGTGKGGYTF
few | NA | TRBJ2-1 | TRBV6-5 | TGTGCCAGCAGGTCGGCGGGGGACAACAATGAGCAGTTCTTC | CASRSAGDNNEQFF
once | NA | TRBJ2-1 | TRBV6-5 | TGTGCCAGCAGCGCGTCAGCCGGGGCCTACAATGAGCAGTTCTTC | CASSASAGAYNEQFF
NA | TRBD1 | TRBJ2-1 | TRBV28 | TGTGCCAGCAGTCCCTGGACAGGGGGTAACTCCTACAATGAGCAGTTCTTC | CASSPWTGGNSYNEQFF
NA | NA | TRBJ2-3 | TRBV10-2 | TGCGCCAGCAGTGAGTCGGCATTTCCTAGCACAGATACGCAGTATTTT | CASSESAFPSTDTQYF
few | TRBD2 | TRBJ2-1 | TRBV4-2 | TGTGCCAGCAGCCTGACTAGCGGGGGGGCCTCAAACAATGAGCAGTTCTTC | CASSLTSGGASNNEQFF
few | TRBD2 | TRBJ2-1 | TRBV2 | TGTGCCAGCGCTAGCGGGAGTGGGGTCTACAATGAGCAGTTCTTC | CASASGSGVYNEQFF
few | NA | TRBJ2-5 | TRBV4-2 | TGTGCCAGCAGCCAGATGGGGGTTCCCGTAAGTGAGCAGTACTTC | CASSQMGVPVSEQYF
NA | NA | TRBJ2-7 | TRBV7-9 | TGTGCCAGCAGCCAGGGAACAGCGGGCCCCCACGAGCAGTACTTC | CASSQGTAGPHEQYF
few | TRBD2 | TRBJ2-5 | TRBV10-3 | TGTGCCATGGGTTTAGCGGGGGGAGTTCTGTACTTC | CAMGLAGGVLYF
few | NA | TRBJ2-5 | TRBV10-3 | TGTGCCATCTCAAGACAGGGAGGGGTTCAAGAGACCCAGTACTTC | CAISRQGGVQETQYF
few | NA | TRBJ2-3 | TRBV29-1 | TGCAGCGTAAGGAGGGAAGATACGCAGTATTTT | CSVRREDTQYF
many | TRBD2 | TRBJ2-5 | TRBV5-1 | TGTGCCAGCAGTTTAGCTAGCGGGGGCCAAGAGACCCAGTACTTC | CASSLASGGQETQYF
NA | NA | TRBJ2-7 | TRBV4-1 | TGCGCCAGCAGCCAGGACGGGGCCTTAGGGTCCTACGAGCAGTACTTC | CASSQDGALGSYEQYF
NA | NA | TRBJ1-1 | TRBV25-1 | TGTGCCAGCAGTGATCCAGAGATCTTGAACACTGAAGCTTTCTTT | CASSDPEILNTEAFF
few | TRBD2 | TRBJ2-5 | TRBV9 | TGTGCCAGCAGCGGACTAGCGGGGAGACAAGAGACCCAGTACTTC | CASSGLAGRQETQYF
NA | TRBD1 | TRBJ1-5 | TRBV7-8 | TGTGCCAGCAGCTTAGTTCAGGGGGGGCGGGTGTTTCAAGGGCCCCAGCATTTT | CASSLVQGGRVFQGPQHF
NA | TRBD1 | TRBJ1-4 | TRBV2 | TGTGCCAGCAGTCCGCGACAGGGGGGTCCCCCTGCAACTAATGAAAAACTGTTTTTT | CASSPRQGGPPATNEKLFF
NA | NA | TRBJ2-5 | TRBV15 | TGTGCCACCAGCAGAGGATCGGGCGGAAAGGTGGAGACCCAGTACTTC | CATSRGSGGKVETQYF
few | NA | TRBJ2-1 | TRBV25-1 | TGTGCCAGCAGTCCCCACCTGCGGCAGGGTCAGTTCTTC | CASSPHLRQGQFF
many | TRBD1 | TRBJ1-2 | TRBV4-1 | TGCGCCAGCAGCCAAGATGCGTGGGACAGGGGATATGGCTACACCTTC | CASSQDAWDRGYGYTF
NA | TRBD2 | TRBJ2-5 | TRBV28 | TGTGCCAGCAGTTTCCAGGGACTAGCGGGAGAGGAGACCCAGTACTTC | CASSFQGLAGEETQYF
few | TRBD1 | TRBJ2-5 | TRBV9 | TGTGCCAGCAGCGACCAACAGGGGCAGCAAGAGACCCAGTACTTC | CASSDQQGQQETQYF
few | NA | TRBJ2-7 | TRBV3-1 | TGTGCCAGCAGCCAAGTGGGATCGCGGGAGCAGTACTTC | CASSQVGSREQYF
NA | NA | TRBJ1-2 | TRBV20-1 | TGCAGTGCTAGAAGCGAGCGGGGCTATGGCTACACCTTC | CSARSERGYGYTF
NA | NA | TRBJ2-3 | TRBV7-3 | TGTGCCAGCAGCTTAGGTCGGGGGGCCCCCGTGACAGATACGCAGTATTTT | CASSLGRGAPVTDTQYF
NA | NA | TRBJ2-7 | TRBV7-3 | TGTGCCAGCAGCTTAATACCCAGGTCTGGGGAGCAGTACTTC | CASSLIPRSGEQYF
few | NA | TRBJ2-5 | TRBV15 | TGTGCCACCAGCAGAGATCGGGCAAACAAAGAGACCCAGTACTTC | CATSRDRANKETQYF
NA | TRBD2 | TRBJ2-7 | TRBV4-2 | TGTGCCAGCAGCCGAGAAGCTACAGCGGGAGGCCCCTTTCATTCCTACGAGCAGTACTTC | CASSREATAGGPFHSYEQYF
NA | NA | TRBJ2-7 | TRBV7-2 | TGTGCCAGCAGCTTACTAGTGACAAATTCCTACGAGCAGTACTTC | CASSLLVTNSYEQYF
NA | NA | TRBJ2-1 | TRBV13 | TGTGCCAGCAGCACCGCCCTAGTAGACGAGCAGTTCTTC | CASSTALVDEQFF
many | NA | TRBJ2-3 | TRBV5-1 | TGCGCCAGCAGCTTGGGAGGGAAAGATACGCAGTATTTT | CASSLGGKDTQYF